This is a list of T cell receptor beta chains from one sample in a study of blood T cell repertoires in COVID-19. The method was immunoSEQ multiplex PCR; TCRdb's version includes in-frame clones alone and lacks a portion of them. The sample contains more than 95,000 clones, around nine tenths of which appear only once. Material: peripheral blood. These receptor sequences come from a woman older than 75 with acute or convalescent COVID-19. Each CDR3 is given with its conserved first and last residue. A D gene is named only where the DNA matches it firmly. Rows may omit the clone size; those that give it use once, few, many or a size class.

TRBV4-3	.	TRBJ2-2	.	TGCGCCAGCAGCCAATACATCACCGGGGAGCTGTTTTTT	CASSQYITGELFF
TRBV4-1	.	TRBJ2-7	.	TGCGCCAGCAGCCAAGGACAGGAGTCCTACGAGCAGTACTTC	CASSQGQESYEQYF
TRBV11-2	.	TRBJ1-2	.	TGTGCCAGCAGCTTAGGTGGCGGGGGAGGGTATGGCTACACCTTC	CASSLGGGGGYGYTF
TRBV7-9	.	TRBJ1-1	.	TGTGCCAGCTTCCAACAGGGTTTGAACACTGAAGCTTTCTTT	CASFQQGLNTEAFF
TRBV5-1	TRBD1	TRBJ2-7	.	TGCGCCAGCAGCACTCAGACAGGGTCCGAGCAGTACTTC	CASSTQTGSEQYF
TRBV10-3	.	TRBJ2-7	.	TGTGCCACCAGAGATCCGCGAGCCTACGAGCAGTACTTC	CATRDPRAYEQYF
TRBV2	.	TRBJ1-6	.	TGTGCCAGCAGTGTAACAGGGAAGAATTCACCCCTCCACTTT	CASSVTGKNSPLHF
TRBV7-9	TRBD1	TRBJ1-4	few	TGTGCCAGCAGCCCGGGACAGACAACTAATGAAAAACTGTTTTTT	CASSPGQTTNEKLFF
TRBV5-8	TRBD2	TRBJ2-3	.	TGTGCCAGCAGCCTTACGACTAGCGCGGACACAGATACGCAGTATTTT	CASSLTTSADTDTQYF
TRBV5-6	TRBD1	TRBJ2-5	.	TGTGCCAGTAGCTTAGGGGGCGGCCGGTACCAAGAGACCCAGTACTTC	CASSLGGGRYQETQYF
TRBV7-6	TRBD1	TRBJ2-2	.	TGTGCCAGCAGCACAGCCCGGGACAGGGGGTTTACCGGGGAGCTGTTTTTT	CASSTARDRGFTGELFF
TRBV19	TRBD2	TRBJ2-7	.	TGTGCCAGTAGTAGTCGGGGGGAAAACGAGCAGTACTTC	CASSSRGENEQYF
TRBV6-5	.	TRBJ1-4	.	TGTGCCAGCAGTTACTGGGGGGGGGAGGATTTGAGGAAACTGTTTTTT	CASSYWGGEDLRKLFF
TRBV7-2	.	TRBJ1-5	few	TGTGCCAGCAGCTTATCTGGGGGCGGCAATCAGCCCCAGCATTTT	CASSLSGGGNQPQHF
TRBV4-3	.	TRBJ1-5	.	TGCGCCAGCAGCCAAGATATCGGCAATCAGCCCCAGCATTTT	CASSQDIGNQPQHF
TRBV3-1/TRBV3-2	TRBD2	TRBJ2-3	.	TGTGCCAGCAGCCAAATAGCGGGGGCCCCTTGGTATTTT	CASSQIAGAPWYF
TRBV28	TRBD1	TRBJ2-2	.	TGTGCCAGCTTCGATCTAGGACAGGGGAACACCGGGGAGCTGTTTTTT	CASFDLGQGNTGELFF
TRBV13	.	TRBJ1-2	.	TGTGCCAGCAGCTTAGGCCCCCTCGGCTACACCTTC	CASSLGPLGYTF
TRBV6-5	TRBD2	TRBJ2-3	.	TGTGCCAGCAGTAAGACTAGCGGGAGTTCAGATACGCAGTATTTT	CASSKTSGSSDTQYF
TRBV18	.	TRBJ2-7	.	TGTGCCAGCTCACCACAGGGGCAAAGGCACGAGCAGTACTTC	CASSPQGQRHEQYF
TRBV4-1	.	TRBJ2-7	.	TGCGCCAGCAGCCAAGGCTTGCGGGCCTTCTACGAGCAGTACTTC	CASSQGLRAFYEQYF
TRBV6-5	.	TRBJ1-5	.	TGTGCCAGCAGTCAGAGGAGCAATCAGCCCCAGCATTTT	CASSQRSNQPQHF
TRBV7-2	TRBD2	TRBJ2-2	.	TGTGCCAGCAGCGACCCAGCGGGGGGGCCACGAACCGGGGAGCTGTTTTTT	CASSDPAGGPRTGELFF
TRBV19	.	TRBJ1-3	.	TGTGCCAGTAGTTCACAGGGTCAGGCGGTTGGAAACACCATATATTTT	CASSSQGQAVGNTIYF
TRBV5-4	TRBD1	TRBJ1-6	.	TGTGCCAGCAGCTTTAAACAGGGGACCGGCTATAATTCACCCCTCCACTTT	CASSFKQGTGYNSPLHF
TRBV4-1	TRBD1	TRBJ2-5	.	TGCGCCAGCAGCCATCGACAGGGGGCCCAAGAGACCCAGTACTTC	CASSHRQGAQETQYF
TRBV10-3	.	TRBJ1-3	.	TGTGCCATCAGTGATAACCAGGGTACAGGAAACACCATATATTTT	CAISDNQGTGNTIYF
TRBV20-1	.	TRBJ2-7	.	TGCAGTGTGGGGGCCTCCTACGAGCAGTACTTC	CSVGASYEQYF